The 21 T cell receptor beta chains below were found in one sample sequenced in a study of blood T cell repertoires in COVID-19. The table came from immunoSEQ multiplex PCR; TCRdb's copy has only in-frame clones and leaves some out. The sample shows roughly 200,000 clones, more than 75% of them seen only once. Sequenced sample: PBMCs or T cells enriched from blood (not recorded which). Receptor source: a man younger than 40 in a cohort exposed to, infected with or recovered from COVID-19 (not recorded which).

This chain links TRBV7-2 with TRBJ1-2; unclear D gene. CDR1 SGHTA and CDR2 FQGNSA come from the germline V gene. CDR3 size: 14 residues. Trimming took 7 bases from V and 4 from J, leaving 16 bases between them. CDR3 coding DNA: TGTGCCAGCAACCTTGGCCCAGATATCTATGGCTACACCTTC. Translation gives CASNLGPDIYGYTF.

The chain has TRBV5-6 and TRBJ2-2; 10 nucleotides match TRBD1. V lost 1 base and J lost 4; bases outside the gene matches: 4. Looked up from germline, CDR1 is SGHDT and CDR2 is YYEEEE. The CDR3 covers 16 residues. The CDR3 loop is CASSLPRTGGTGELFF. CDR3 sequence (DNA): TGTGCCAGCAGCTTGCCTCGGACAGGGGGCACCGGGGAGCTGTTTTTT.

The rearrangement uses TRBV5-4 and TRBJ1-2; 8 bases agree with TRBD1. Germline V gene sequence: CDR1 SGHNT, CDR2 YYREEE (reference sequence). The length of the CDR3 is 13 residues. V was clipped by 4 bases and J by 7 bases; unmatched bases: 6. The CDR3 loop reads CASSQTGGGGYTF. The CDR3 region has the DNA TGTGCCAGCAGCCAAACAGGGGGGGGTGGCTACACCTTC.

This clone was recorded once. This CDR3 reads CASSLTFALTYEQYF. CDR3 sequence (DNA): TGTGCCAGCAGCTTAACTTTTGCACTGACCTACGAGCAGTACTTC. The chain carries TRBV7-3 and TRBJ2-7; D uncertain. Trimming took off 0 bases at V and 2 bases at J, with 11 bases between the two ends. The CDR3 spans 15 residues. Germline V lookup: CDR1 SGHTA, CDR2 FQGTGA.

V gene TRBV6-9 combines with J gene TRBJ1-1; unclear D gene. Trimming took off 0 bases at V and 3 bases at J, with 8 bases between the two ends. This CDR3 comprises 14 residues. In germline, CDR1 is MNHGY, CDR2 SVAAGI. CDR3 nucleotides: TGTGCCAGCAGTTATTCGAGGTTGGACACTGAAGCTTTCTTT. This translates into CASSYSRLDTEAFF.

The CDR3 region has the DNA TGTGCCAGCAGGGTCGGGGGACAGGGGTACACTGAAGCTTTCTTT. The encoded protein is CASRVGGQGYTEAFF. The chain has TRBV6-5 and TRBJ1-1; 10 bases fit TRBD1. Germline trimming cut 6 bases from V and 3 bases from J; bases unmatched to any gene: 7. The germline V gene encodes CDR1 MNHEY and CDR2 SVGAGI. The CDR3 spans 15 residues.

The chain combines TRBV4-1 with TRBJ2-1; the match to TRBD1 covers 7 bases. V was pared by 0 bases and J by 4 bases, with 3 bases of the junction left unmatched. This CDR3 region has 15 residues. Germline loops: CDR1 MGHRA, CDR2 YSYEKL. This CDR3 reads CASSQEGQPYNEQFF. The CDR3 nucleotides read TGCGCCAGCAGCCAAGAGGGACAGCCTTACAATGAGCAGTTCTTC.

The V call is TRBV19, the J call TRBJ2-2, with 8 bases identical to TRBD2. Germline V gene sequence: CDR1 LNHDA, CDR2 SQIVND (reference sequence). The CDR3 totals 17 residues. With 6 bases clipped from V and 4 bases from J, the junction kept 13 bases outside the gene matches. The CDR3 spells CASSPTGLARSTGELFF. For the CDR3, the DNA is TGTGCCAGTAGCCCCACCGGACTAGCCAGAAGCACCGGGGAGCTGTTTTTT.

V and J are TRBV11-3 and TRBJ2-2; 7 nucleotides align to TRBD1. This CDR3 has 16 amino acids. Germline V gene data show CDR1 as SGHNT and CDR2 as YENEEA. With 2 bases clipped from V and 0 bases from J, the junction kept 3 bases outside the gene matches. In nucleotides, the CDR3 is TGTGCCAGCAGCTTAAGGGACAGCGCGAACACCGGGGAGCTGTTTTTT. Residues: CASSLRDSANTGELFF. The complete variable domain, with remaining parts taken from reference TRBV11-3 and TRBJ2-2, reads EAGVVQSPRYKIIEKKQPVAFWCNPISGHNTLYWYLQNLGQGPELLIRYENEEAVDDSQLPKDRFSAERLKGVDSTLKIQPAELGDSAVYLCASSLRDSANTGELFFGEGSRLTVL.

This clone has more than one count but fewer than ten. The chain recombines TRBV28 with TRBJ1-5; D is uncertain. In germline, CDR1 is MDHEN, CDR2 SYDVKM. This CDR3 contains 13 residues. V shed 6 bases and J shed 5 bases, with 11 bases lying between them. The CDR3 sequence: CASRGPVHQPQHF. CDR3 sequence (DNA): TGTGCCAGCAGGGGCCCCGTTCATCAGCCCCAGCATTTT.

The rearrangement uses TRBV12-3 or TRBV12-4 and TRBJ1-1; D not certain. CDR3 length equals 12 residues. The V and J ends lost 5 bases and 3 bases respectively, with 7 bases between them. CDR3 protein: CASSNRDTEAFF. In DNA form, the CDR3 reads TGTGCCAGCAGTAACCGGGACACTGAAGCTTTCTTT.

The V and J genes are TRBV4-1 and TRBJ1-4; possibly TRBD1 for D (5 bases). This CDR3 is 18 amino acids long. Germline lookup yields CDR1 MGHRA and CDR2 YSYEKL. The V gene lost 3 bases and the J gene lost 4 bases, with 21 bases spanning the gap. The CDR3 sequence: CASSHSRGRPTLNEKLFF. The DNA of the CDR3 is TGCGCCAGCAGCCACTCAAGGGGCAGGCCAACCCTTAATGAAAAACTGTTTTTT.

CDR3 region: CASKVAGKETQYF. CDR3 nucleotide sequence: TGCGCCAGCAAGGTAGCGGGAAAGGAGACCCAGTACTTC. This sequence joins TRBV10-2 and TRBJ2-5; 8 bases align to TRBD2. The CDR3 totals 13 residues. Germline V gene sequence: CDR1 WSHSY, CDR2 SAAADI. After removal of 7 bases from V and 5 bases from J, the junction contained 6 bases not matched to a gene.

This clone was seen a single time. The gene calls are TRBV3-1 (or the pseudogene TRBV3-2) and TRBJ2-5; 14 bases line up with TRBD2. Germline V CDR1 and CDR2: LGHDT, YNNKEL (reference sequence). The V gene end was trimmed by 4 bases and the J gene end by 4 bases; junction bases not matched to a gene: 11. The CDR3 covers 18 residues. CDR3 nucleotides: TGTGCCAGCAGCCTCACCGGGACTAGCGGGAGTGGTCGAGAGACCCAGTACTTC. Protein sequence: CASSLTGTSGSGRETQYF.

The chain uses TRBV18 and TRBJ1-5, with D unresolved. This CDR3 has 13 amino acids. V shed 3 bases and J shed 5 bases, with 8 bases lying between them. CDR1 KGHSH and CDR2 LQKENI come from the germline V gene. As DNA, the CDR3 is TGTGCCAGCTCACCCGAGGGAGATCAGCCCCAGCATTTT. Protein: CASSPEGDQPQHF.

The chain links TRBV5-1 to TRBJ2-5; a weak D match, TRBD2 (6 bases). V gave up 4 bases and J gave up 1 base, with 14 bases separating them. Germline V gene lookup returns CDR1 SGHRS and CDR2 YFSETQ. The CDR3 covers 15 residues. The CDR3 is CASSLRGTLQETQYF. The CDR3 DNA reads as TGCGCCAGCAGCCTACGAGGGACTCTCCAAGAGACCCAGTACTTC.

V is TRBV27 and J is TRBJ2-4, with a weak D call TRBD2 (5 bases). The CDR3 length is 14 residues. The V end lost 8 bases, the J end lost 1 base, and 12 bases lay between the germline ends. Germline V gives CDR1 MNHEY, CDR2 SMNVEV (reference sequence). The CDR3 DNA sequence: TGTGCCAGCGGGATCCGAGGGGCCAAAAACATTCAGTACTTC. Translation gives CASGIRGAKNIQYF.

The V gene is TRBV4-3, the J gene TRBJ1-2; no firm D call. V was shortened by 1 base and J by 5 bases, with 8 bases between the two germline ends. Germline lookup yields CDR1 LGHNA and CDR2 YSLEER. This CDR3 spans 13 amino acids. The CDR3 DNA follows: TGCGCCAGCAGCCAAGCCGCGGGTTATGGCTACACCTTC. It specifies CASSQAAGYGYTF.

This clone was counted a few times. The chain uses TRBV5-5 and TRBJ1-1, with D possibly being TRBD1 (6 bases). The germline CDR1 and CDR2 sequences are SGHKS and YYEKEE (reference sequence). The CDR3 has 14 amino acids. Trimming pared 4 bases from V and 4 bases from J, leaving 14 bases between. CDR3 residues: CASSPYGTFTEAFF. The CDR3 DNA sequence: TGTGCCAGCAGCCCCTACGGGACATTCACTGAAGCTTTCTTT.

The V call is TRBV5-1, the J call TRBJ1-3; 8 nucleotides match TRBD1. Unmatched junction bases numbered 18, after V lost 4 bases and J lost 3 bases. Germline CDR1 SGHRS, CDR2 YFSETQ. The CDR3 covers 19 residues. CDR3 coding DNA: TGCGCCAGCAGCCGTGTTCCTCCGGGACAGGCCAGAGGTGGAAACACCATATATTTT. Protein product: CASSRVPPGQARGGNTIYF.

A remark on this clone: Germline is not matched at one junction end, which may reflect a read error. The J gene is TRBJ2-1, the V gene TRBV7-7; D possibly corresponds to TRBD2 (5 bases). The CDR3 loop spans 13 amino acids. CDR1 SSHAT and CDR2 FNYEAQ come from the germline V gene (reference sequence). The CDR3 here is CASSLTTSNEQFF. CDR3 in DNA: TGTGCTAGCAGCTTAACCACTAGCAATGAGCAGTTCTTC. Supplemented by reference TRBV7-7 and TRBJ2-1, the full variable domain reads GAGVSQSPRYKVTKRGQDVTLRCDPISSHATLYWYQQALGQGPEFLTYFNYEAQPDKSGLPSDRFSAERPEGSISTLTIQRTEQRDSAMYRCASSLTTSNEQFFGPGTRLTVL.